The rows below give T cell receptor beta chains drawn from one sample of a study of CD8 T cells in Susac syndrome. TCRdb called the immunoSEQ multiplex PCR reads again in MiXCR, with one record for every CDR3 protein. Of approximately 74,000 distinct CDR3 sequences listed, approximately 94% are singletons. The sample comprised CD4+ T cells from PBMCs. Source of these receptors: a human donor with Susac syndrome. Both conserved end residues are part of each CDR3. Each record gives: clone size, D gene, V gene, J gene, CDR3 protein, CDR3 DNA. D genes are given only for firm matches. The size field is filled for only some rows; it gives once, few, many or a size class.

abundance: .
d_gene: .
v_gene: TRBV11-1
j_gene: TRBJ1-2
CDR3aa: CASSSVVGRTYSLDNYGYTF
CDR3nt: TGTGCCAGCAGCTCTGTTGTAGGCCGAACCTACTCACTCGATAACTATGGCTACACCTTC

abundance: .
d_gene: .
v_gene: TRBV12-3/TRBV12-4
j_gene: TRBJ2-4
CDR3aa: CASSFSPIQYF
CDR3nt: TGTGCCAGCAGTTTTTCCCCAATTCAGTACTTC

abundance: .
d_gene: .
v_gene: TRBV28
j_gene: TRBJ2-2
CDR3aa: CASKSLVSGSGELFF
CDR3nt: TGTGCCAGTAAATCTCTCGTCAGCGGGTCCGGGGAGCTGTTTTTT

abundance: .
d_gene: TRBD2
v_gene: TRBV29-1
j_gene: TRBJ2-3
CDR3aa: CSVASGGTDTQYF
CDR3nt: TGCAGCGTTGCTAGCGGGGGCACAGATACGCAGTATTTT

abundance: .
d_gene: TRBD2
v_gene: TRBV7-2
j_gene: TRBJ2-1
CDR3aa: CASSPNPLMAGAYNEQFF
CDR3nt: TGTGCCAGCAGCCCAAACCCCCTGATGGCGGGGGCCTACAATGAGCAGTTCTTC

abundance: .
d_gene: .
v_gene: TRBV9
j_gene: TRBJ2-4
CDR3aa: CASSVGMGPGRTIQYF
CDR3nt: TGTGCCAGCAGCGTAGGGATGGGCCCGGGCCGAACCATTCAGTACTTC

abundance: .
d_gene: .
v_gene: TRBV28
j_gene: TRBJ1-1
CDR3aa: CASSGGLGTEAFF
CDR3nt: TGTGCCAGCAGTGGAGGTCTCGGCACTGAAGCTTTCTTT

abundance: .
d_gene: .
v_gene: TRBV28
j_gene: TRBJ1-5
CDR3aa: CASTQLTGSGEPQHF
CDR3nt: TGTGCCAGCACCCAATTGACAGGATCTGGGGAGCCCCAGCATTTT

abundance: .
d_gene: .
v_gene: TRBV28
j_gene: TRBJ1-1
CDR3aa: CASLALLNTEAFF
CDR3nt: TGTGCCAGCCTAGCGCTTTTGAACACTGAAGCTTTCTTT

abundance: .
d_gene: .
v_gene: TRBV7-2
j_gene: TRBJ2-7
CDR3aa: CASSLSSALISYEQYF
CDR3nt: TGTGCCAGCAGCTTATCTAGCGCCTTAATCTCCTACGAGCAGTACTTC

abundance: few
d_gene: TRBD1
v_gene: TRBV25-1
j_gene: TRBJ1-2
CDR3aa: CASSDDYHRGHYGYTF
CDR3nt: TGTGCCAGCAGTGATGACTACCACAGGGGACACTATGGCTACACCTTC

abundance: .
d_gene: .
v_gene: TRBV7-2
j_gene: TRBJ1-2
CDR3aa: CASRLNGGYTF
CDR3nt: TGTGCCAGCAGGTTGAATGGCGGCTACACCTTC